The clone carrying this T cell receptor beta chain showed up many times. The antigen is unknown. The DNA ends 3 residues before the CDR3 does, and the rest of the CDR3 is filled in from the germline J gene. The CDR3 has 14 residues. Trimming cost V 0 bases and J 5 bases, with 11 bases left between them. Germline V gene data show CDR1 as SGHRS and CDR2 as YFSETQ. The sample comes from a study of T cell clonality in common variable immunodeficiency. Study results and caveats: Repertoire-complication correlations in CVID were limited by patient heterogeneity. Fewer TCRbeta clones were shared among CVID subjects than controls. Reportedly, TCR beta sequences from common variable immunodeficiency showed fewer deletions and N-nucleotide insertions.

Produced via immunoSEQ multiplex PCR; TCRdb's table is partial and in-frame only. The sample includes under 35,000 clones, none of them occurring once. No CVID subject was ill or on immunomodulatory drugs when sampled. Each donor provided about 5 to 8.5 ml of heparinized whole blood. The source is a human donor with common variable immunodeficiency. J is TRBJ1-2 and V is TRBV5-1; D gene ambiguous. The sample comprised peripheral blood mononuclear cells. CDR3 DNA, as far as it was read: TGCGCCAGCAGCTTGGTTTCCCCGGGGTATGGC. This translates into CASSLVSPGYG. The complete CDR3 reads CASSLVSPGYGYTF.